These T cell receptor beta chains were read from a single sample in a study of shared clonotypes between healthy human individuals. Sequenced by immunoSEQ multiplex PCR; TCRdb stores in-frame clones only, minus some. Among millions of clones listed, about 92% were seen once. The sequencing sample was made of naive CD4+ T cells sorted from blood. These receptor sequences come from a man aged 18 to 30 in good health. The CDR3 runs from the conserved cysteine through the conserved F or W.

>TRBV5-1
CASSLGATGAPDTQYF
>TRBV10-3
CAIRGDSNSPLHF
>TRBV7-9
CASHSWGVTDTQYF
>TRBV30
CAWQGRGGPGAFF
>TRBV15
CATSRVSTALTGLAYEQYF
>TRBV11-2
CASSLTDGPDEQFF
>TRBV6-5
CASSVGRLNTEAFF
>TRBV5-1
CASSFSANYGYTF
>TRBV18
CASSRNSGRVPGELFF
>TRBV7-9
CASSLGGGYEQYF
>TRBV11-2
CASSKIRGDLNYGYTF
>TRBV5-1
CASSTNLAGGPYNEQFF
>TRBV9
CASSAPPGEAFF
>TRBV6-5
CASTKGDGRSPLHF
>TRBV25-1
CASMRSSRATDTQYF